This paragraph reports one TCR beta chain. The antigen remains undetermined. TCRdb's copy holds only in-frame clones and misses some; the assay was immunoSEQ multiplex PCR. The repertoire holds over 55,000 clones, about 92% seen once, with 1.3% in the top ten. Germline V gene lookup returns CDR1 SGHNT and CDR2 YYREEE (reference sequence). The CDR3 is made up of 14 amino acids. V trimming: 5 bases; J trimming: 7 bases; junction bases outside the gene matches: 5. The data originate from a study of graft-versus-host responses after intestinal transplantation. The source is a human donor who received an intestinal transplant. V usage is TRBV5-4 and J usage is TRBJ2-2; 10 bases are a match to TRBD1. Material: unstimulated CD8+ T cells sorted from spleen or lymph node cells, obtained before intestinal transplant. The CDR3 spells CASSLGQGIGELFF. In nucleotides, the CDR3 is TGTGCCAGCAGTCTGGGACAGGGGATCGGGGAGCTGTTTTTT.